This TCR beta chain was documented in a study of blood T cell repertoires in COVID-19. Across the whole study: Acute-phase and convalescent COVID-19 samples originated in the United States, Italy and Spain.

In the study's own analysis: Amplifying reference gene primers gave estimates of nucleated cell counts. Measured with immunoSEQ multiplex PCR; TCRdb has only the in-frame clones, and not every one. That table is the source of V, J and clone size, and D and trimming were worked out from the DNA. The table shows roughly 100,000 clones, with roughly 91% occurring only once. CDR3 length: 12 amino acids. Between the trimmed V and J ends, which lost 0 bases and 7 bases, there was a span of 4 bases. Germline CDR1 SGHTA, CDR2 FQGNSA. The sample taken for sequencing was peripheral blood. J is TRBJ1-5 and V is TRBV7-2; D not resolved. The receptor's source is a woman of 80 years or more with active COVID-19. The CDR3 region is CASSLARQPQHF. Written as DNA, the CDR3 is TGTGCCAGCAGCTTAGCGCGACAGCCCCAGCATTTT. The variable domain in full, completed from reference TRBV7-2 and TRBJ1-5, reads GAGVSQSPSNKVTEKGKDVELRCDPISGHTALYWYRQSLGQGLEFLIYFQGNSAPDKSGLPSDRFSAERTGGSVSTLTIQRTQQEDSAVYLCASSLARQPQHFGDGTRLSIL.